The 31 T cell receptor beta chains listed next were all sequenced from one sample in a study of tumor-infiltrating lymphocytes in primary liver carcinoma (dated by TCRdb to the late 2010s). Sequenced on an Illumina HiSeq 2500. Starting from approximately 460 ng total RNA, TCRbeta-specific cDNA was produced by reverse transcription with a constant-region primer and ProtoScript II reverse transcriptase. TCRbeta libraries were built with three nested multiplex PCR rounds, a slightly modified ARM-PCR procedure. Each of the first two PCR rounds ran for about 9 cycles and used multiplex TRBV1-TRBV30 forward primers together with a Cbeta reverse primer. TCRdb cleaned the public reads at Q25 with fastp, built clones with MiXCR and kept in-frame beta chains. Each entry is one CDR3 protein sequence, shown with its most common DNA and genes. The sample table lists some 320,000 distinct CDR3 sequences, 55% to 65% of them with a count of one. Jointly, the top ten make up 9% to 10% of the sample.

Blood RNA was extracted from unsorted whole blood with TRIzol reagent; germline DNA came from the DNeasy Blood & Tissue kit. Input material: peripheral blood. The receptors stem from a man aged 35 to 55 with primary liver carcinoma and hepatitis B virus infection.

This clonotype was seen more than once but under ten times. V and J are TRBV29-1 and TRBJ1-6; TRBD1 is a possible D gene (6 bases). The CDR3 runs to 12 residues. Germline loops: CDR1 SQVTM, CDR2 ANQGSEA. Between the trimmed V and J ends, which lost 7 bases and 13 bases, there was a span of 17 bases. This chain's CDR3 is CSGGEMGAPLHF. The DNA for the CDR3 is TGCAGCGGAGGGGAGATGGGGGCCCCCCTCCACTTT.

Of note for this clonotype: This may stem from a read error, because a much larger clone lies one nucleotide away. This is likely a read error, given that the CDR3 carries no conserved phenylalanine or tryptophan at its end. The CDR3 sequence is CASSQDGGATGDTQYL. CDR3 sequence (DNA): TGCGCCAGCAGCCAAGATGGGGGGGCGACAGGAGATACGCAGTATCTT. The chain recombines TRBV4-1 with TRBJ2-3, with a weak D call TRBD2 (7 bases). Trimming pared 0 bases from V and 5 bases from J, leaving 15 bases between. CDR3 size: 16 residues. Germline V CDR1 and CDR2: MGHRA, YSYEKL.

Notes on this clonotype: Sequence at one end of the junction differs from germline and may be a read error. V is TRBV29-1 and J is TRBJ2-1; D not certain. Germline V CDR1 and CDR2: SQVTM, ANQGSEA. The CDR3 spans 12 residues. As DNA, the CDR3 is TGCAGTGTTGAAATTATTGGCAGTGAGCAGTTCTTC. It translates to CSVEIIGSEQFF.

V and J are TRBV5-4 and TRBJ2-3; D may correspond to TRBD1 or TRBD2 (5 bases each). Germline-derived CDR1 and CDR2 are SGHNT and YYREEE (reference sequence). The V end lost 0 bases, the J end lost 8 bases, and 10 bases lay between the germline ends. The CDR3 consists of 13 residues. CDR3 in amino acids: CASSLAGAGTQYF. CDR3 nucleotides: TGTGCCAGCAGCTTGGCCGGGGCAGGTACGCAGTATTTT.

This clonotype was seen a handful of times. In DNA, the CDR3 is TGTGCCAGCAGCCGAGGGACAGGGGGTAGGACTGAAGCTTTCTTT. Translating it yields CASSRGTGGRTEAFF. V gene TRBV5-4 combines with J gene TRBJ1-1, with 11 bases fitting TRBD1. The V gene end was trimmed by 4 bases and the J gene end by 5 bases; junction bases not matched to a gene: 7. CDR1 is SGHNT, CDR2 YYREEE, per germline (reference sequence). The CDR3 spans 15 residues.

This clonotype came up many times. A clone one base away is much larger, so this may be a read error. The V and J genes are TRBV12-3 or TRBV12-4 and TRBJ2-2; 11 bases line up with TRBD2. With V trimmed by 1 base and J by 3 bases, 1 base remained unmatched. The CDR3 is 16 amino acids. The CDR3 nucleotides read TGTGCCAGCAGTTTAGGTAGCGGGAGGGACACCGGGGAGCTGTTTTTT. It encodes CASSLGSGRDTGELFF.

Remarks on this clonotype: Lacking the conserved final phenylalanine or tryptophan, this CDR3 likely reflects a read error. The DNA is left out, because the CDR3 cannot be placed on it with certainty; the CDR3 is given as TCRdb lists it. The chain uses TRBV4-1 and TRBJ2-1; the table's D call, TRBD1, has no DNA check behind it. The length of the CDR3 is 16 amino acids, counting both ends. The germline V gene has CDR1 MGHRA and CDR2 YSYEKL. CDR3 loop: CASSQAIQGAYNEQFL.

The chain couples TRBV24-1 to TRBJ1-2; a weak D match, TRBD1 (6 bases). Germline CDR1 is KGHDR and CDR2 is SFDVKD. Trimming shortened V by 5 bases and J by 0 bases, and 12 bases separated the two germline ends. This CDR3 is built from 15 residues. The CDR3 DNA reads TGTGCCACCAGTGGCAACAGGGCATCTAACTATGGCTACACCTTC. This codes for CATSGNRASNYGYTF.

With regard to this clonotype: The CDR3 carries no conserved terminal phenylalanine or tryptophan, so it likely arises from a read error. It is unclear where the CDR3 begins or ends on the DNA, so no DNA is shown, and the CDR3 is as TCRdb lists it. The chain links TRBV12-3 or TRBV12-4 to TRBJ2-2. Both ends counted, the CDR3 spans 15 residues. CDR3: CASSLASTITGEQFL.

The J gene is TRBJ2-5, the V gene TRBV6-2 or TRBV6-3; a possible D gene is TRBD2 (6 bases). V was shortened by 6 bases and J by 5 bases, with 28 bases between the two germline ends. The germline gives CDR1 MNHEY, CDR2 SVGEGT. The CDR3 covers 18 residues. In nucleotides, the CDR3 is TGTGCCAGCAGCCCTACCCGCCGGACTAACGGGAGAAGGGAGACCCAGTACTTC. This encodes CASSPTRRTNGRRETQYF.

This chain connects TRBV28 to TRBJ1-2; D gene unclear. In germline, CDR1 is MDHEN, CDR2 SYDVKM. This CDR3 contains 14 residues. The V end lost 2 bases, the J end lost 2 bases, and 9 bases lay between the germline ends. The CDR3 DNA follows: TGTGCCAGCAGTTTAAGTCGAAAAAACTATGGCTACACCTTC. Translating it yields CASSLSRKNYGYTF.

This rearrangement joins TRBV9 to TRBJ2-7, with no clear D. V lost 0 bases and J lost 2, with 9 bases in between. CDR1 and CDR2 (germline): SGDLS, YYNGEE. The CDR3 loop spans 14 amino acids. CDR3 nucleotides: TGTGCCAGCAGCGTAGGCCTGGATCCCTACGAGCAGTACTTC. Translation gives CASSVGLDPYEQYF.

For this clonotype: This sequence may be a read error, since a much larger clone differs from it by one base. V and J are TRBV6-1 and TRBJ2-1; D ambiguous. Germline CDR1 and CDR2: MNHNS and SASEGT. This CDR3 is built from 14 residues. The CDR3 loop reads CASSVASEYNEPFF. In nucleotides, the CDR3 is TGTGCCAGCTCCGTCGCTTCTGAGTACAATGAGCCGTTCTTC.

At least ten counts were recorded for this clonotype. This sequence joins TRBV6-5 and TRBJ2-7, with D unresolved. Deletions cut 0 bases from V and 0 bases from J, with 12 bases between. This CDR3 contains 16 residues. The V gene's germline CDR1 is MNHEY and CDR2 SVGAGI. The CDR3 protein is CASSYSGGFSSYEQYF. CDR3 DNA sequence: TGTGCCAGCAGTTACTCTGGCGGATTCAGCTCCTACGAGCAGTACTTC.

This clonotype was observed at least ten times. The chain recombines TRBV4-1 with TRBJ1-3, with TRBD1 matching 10 bases. This CDR3 spans 16 amino acids. The V segment lost 4 bases and the J segment 4 bases; nucleotides outside the gene matches: 7. CDR1 and CDR2 (germline): MGHRA, YSYEKL. In DNA, the CDR3 is TGCGCCAGCAGCCCCCGGGACAGGGGTGGCGGAAACACCATATATTTT. It specifies CASSPRDRGGGNTIYF.

This clonotype was detected only a few times. The chain employs TRBV4-3 and TRBJ2-3; no clear D gene. Germline lookup yields CDR1 LGHNA and CDR2 YSLEER. CDR3 length: 17 amino acids. The V and J ends lost 0 bases and 1 base respectively, with 14 bases between them. Written as DNA, the CDR3 is TGCGCCAGCAGCCAAGATGGTCCTGGCGAACGCACAGATACGCAGTATTTT. Its translation is CASSQDGPGERTDTQYF.

The chain combines TRBV12-3 or TRBV12-4 with TRBJ2-1, with 7 nucleotides matching TRBD2. There are 15 residues in the CDR3. V gave up 3 bases and J gave up 7 bases; unmatched junction bases: 9. CDR3 amino acids: CASSLTSWSANEQFF. CDR3 bases: TGTGCCAGCAGTTTGACTAGCTGGAGTGCGAATGAGCAGTTCTTC.

About this clonotype: A much larger clone differs from this one at a single base, so this may be a read error. The chain uses TRBV12-3 or TRBV12-4 and TRBJ2-7; maybe TRBD1 (6 bases). The CDR3 sequence is 14 residues long. The CDR3: CASSDGTSKYELYF. CDR3 sequence (DNA): TGTGCCAGCAGCGACGGGACAAGCAAATACGAGCTGTACTTC.

The chain combines TRBV6-6 with TRBJ2-7, with 7 bases aligning to TRBD1. This CDR3 is built from 15 residues. V lost 4 bases and J lost 5; bases outside the gene matches: 11. CDR1 is MNHNY, CDR2 SVGAGI, per germline (reference sequence). DNA for the CDR3: TGTGCCAGCAGTTTGTCAGGGGGTGCTTCCCACGAGCAGTACTTC. This gives the protein CASSLSGGASHEQYF.

Comments on this clonotype: Because the CDR3 is missing its conserved closing phenylalanine or tryptophan, this is likely a read error. This rearrangement joins TRBV6-5 to TRBJ1-2, with 11 bases matching TRBD1. CDR1 and CDR2 (germline): MNHEY, SVGAGI. The CDR3 sequence is 15 residues long. Trimming took 6 bases from V and 7 from J; bases not matched to a gene: 10. This chain's CDR3 is CASRGTGGASGGYTL. The CDR3, as DNA: TGTGCCAGCAGGGGGACAGGGGGAGCATCAGGTGGCTACACCTTA.

The genes are TRBV7-9 and TRBJ1-4, with TRBD1 as a possible D gene (6 bases). Germline V gene sequence: CDR1 SEHNR, CDR2 FQNEAQ (reference sequence). The V gene lost 3 bases and the J gene lost 1 base, with 12 bases spanning the gap. The CDR3 has 16 amino acids. CDR3 nucleotides: TGTGCCAGCAGCTTCGGCGGGGGCAGAACTAATGAAAAACTGTTTTTT. Protein: CASSFGGGRTNEKLFF.

Turning to this clonotype: A junction boundary mismatches the germline segment, possibly from a read error. The chain is built from TRBV7-8 and TRBJ1-3, with D unresolved. Looked up from germline, CDR1 is SGHVS and CDR2 is FQNEAQ. This CDR3 comprises 16 residues. The CDR3 region is CVSGHPYLLSGNTIYF. CDR3 nucleotides: TGTGTCAGCGGCCACCCATATCTCCTGTCTGGAAACACCATATATTTT.

V and J are TRBV6-2 or TRBV6-3 and TRBJ2-3; D not certain. The CDR3 covers 13 residues. Trimming pared 8 bases from V and 2 bases from J, leaving 11 bases between. Germline CDR1 is MNHEY and CDR2 is SVGEGT. Here the CDR3 reads CASGSRATDTQYF. As DNA, the CDR3 is TGTGCCAGCGGTTCCCGGGCCACAGATACGCAGTATTTT.

Remarks on this clonotype: A much larger clone differs by one base, so this may be a read error. CDR3 DNA: TGTGCCAGCAGTTGCTCCTACAATGAGCAGTTCTTC. Translated, it gives CASSCSYNEQFF. The chain joins TRBV6-2 or TRBV6-3 to TRBJ2-1; D gene ambiguous. The germline gives CDR1 MNHEY, CDR2 SVGEGT. The CDR3 runs to 12 residues. V lost 4 bases, J lost 0 bases, and 1 base lay in between.

This clonotype was observed a few times. V is TRBV5-4 and J is TRBJ2-1, with no clear D. CDR3 length equals 15 residues. V dropped 4 bases and J dropped 6 bases, with 17 bases sitting between them. The germline V gene has CDR1 SGHNT and CDR2 YYREEE (reference sequence). CDR3 sequence reads: CASSNDLAFGNEQFF. The CDR3 DNA sequence: TGTGCCAGCAGCAATGATTTGGCTTTCGGCAATGAGCAGTTCTTC.

The table lists this clonotype with a count of one. Just one base apart from a much larger clone, this may be a read error. The rearrangement uses TRBV10-3 and TRBJ2-7, with TRBD1 matching 9 bases. V lost 3 bases and J lost 7; bases outside the gene matches: 16. Looked up from germline, CDR1 is ENHRY and CDR2 is SYGVKD. This CDR3 has 17 amino acids. The CDR3 protein is CAISDTDRGLRAREQYF. CDR3 DNA: TGTGCCATCAGTGACACGGACAGGGGCCTCCGAGCTCGGGAGCAGTACTTC.

With respect to this clonotype: One junction end disagrees with the germline gene, perhaps due to a read error. This chain uses TRBV6-2 or TRBV6-3 with TRBJ2-5; the D gene is possibly TRBD2 (6 bases). CDR1 MNHEY and CDR2 SVGEGT come from the germline V gene. This CDR3 contains 15 residues. The DNA of the CDR3 is TGTGTCAGCAGACTACCGGGACTTAAGGTAGAGACCCAGTACTTC. Translating it yields CVSRLPGLKVETQYF.

Worth noting for this clonotype: A much larger clone differs from this one at a single base, so this may be a read error. The CDR3 DNA is TGCAGCGTTGAAACAGGGTCGAGAGAGAAGTACTTC. Its translation: CSVETGSREKYF. This chain connects TRBV29-1 to TRBJ2-7; TRBD1 is a possible D gene (6 bases). CDR1 is SQVTM, CDR2 ANQGSEA, per germline. This CDR3 is 12 amino acids long. Between the trimmed V and J ends, which lost 2 bases and 11 bases, there was a span of 16 bases.

The table lists this clonotype with a few counts. V and J are TRBV30 and TRBJ1-4, with 7 bases fitting TRBD1. The CDR3 is 15 amino acids. V gave up 8 bases and J gave up 3 bases; unmatched junction bases: 12. Germline CDR1 and CDR2: GTSNPN and SVGIG (reference sequence). CDR3: CAGQGVGVSNEKLFF. In nucleotides, the CDR3 is TGTGCCGGGCAGGGGGTAGGCGTGTCTAATGAAAAACTGTTTTTT. Full variable domain (outside the CDR3, taken from reference TRBV30 and TRBJ1-4): SQTIHQWPATLVQPVGSPLSLECTVEGTSNPNLYWYRQAAGRGLQLLFYSVGIGQISSEVPQNLSASRPQDRQFILSSKKLLLSDSGFYLCAGQGVGVSNEKLFFGSGTQLSVL.

Notes on this clonotype: The junction does not match germline at one end; this may be a read error. This chain connects TRBV5-1 to TRBJ2-6; possible D gene TRBD1, 5 bases. The V gene's germline CDR1 is SGHRS and CDR2 YFSETQ. CDR3 length: 15 amino acids. The CDR3 DNA reads as TGCGCCAGCAGCGCCGAAATCTCTGGGGCCAACGTCCCGACTTTC. It yields the protein CASSAEISGANVPTF.

About this clonotype: One end of the junction fails to match germline, which may point to a read error. The V call is TRBV11-3, the J call TRBJ1-3; possibly TRBD1 for D (5 bases). Germline V lookup: CDR1 SGHNT, CDR2 YENEEA. The CDR3 sequence is 14 residues long. DNA of the CDR3: TGTGCCAGCAGCTTGGGGGGTTCTGGAAGCACCGTATATTTT. As protein: CASSLGGSGSTVYF.